The 30 T cell receptor beta chains below all came from one sample that was sequenced in a study of cytomegalovirus exposure and HLA in healthy donors (dated by TCRdb to about 2017). Library generation was performed with the immunoSEQ multiplex PCR assay. The multiplex PCR relied on a mix of 60 forward primers for TCR Vbeta segments and 13 reverse primers for TCR Jbeta segments. The table comes from immuneACCESS by way of TCRdb, which keeps in-frame sequences with V and J called. Part of the clones is missing from these tables; in studies checked, under half for an unresolved V gene and the rest for unknown reasons. The sample contains 150,000 to 170,000 clones, about 85% of them found a single time. The top ten constitute approximately 8% of the sample. Sequencing input: PBMCs. The receptors derive from a man under 40 in good health and CMV-seropositive.

The chain employs TRBV30 and TRBJ1-5; possibly TRBD1 for D (6 bases). CDR1 and CDR2 (germline): GTSNPN, SVGIG (reference sequence). V was pared by 2 bases and J by 6 bases, with 8 bases between. The CDR3 consists of 12 residues. The DNA of the CDR3 is TGTGCCTGGAGTACACAGGGTCAGCCCCAGCATTTT. This sequence encodes CAWSTQGQPQHF.

This clone has just a few counts. The chain is built from TRBV30 and TRBJ2-7; 11 nucleotides match TRBD1. V lost 8 bases, J lost 6 bases, and 15 bases stayed unmatched. Germline CDR1 and CDR2: GTSNPN and SVGIG (reference sequence). The CDR3 sequence is 15 residues long. This chain's CDR3 is CAAKDRGRLIAEQYF. CDR3 in DNA: TGTGCCGCTAAGGACAGGGGGCGTTTGATTGCCGAGCAGTACTTC. Looking up the rest from reference TRBV30 and TRBJ2-7 gives the full variable domain: SQTIHQWPATLVQPVGSPLSLECTVEGTSNPNLYWYRQAAGRGLQLLFYSVGIGQISSEVPQNLSASRPQDRQFILSSKKLLLSDSGFYLCAAKDRGRLIAEQYFGPGTRLTVT.

The chain combines TRBV4-2 with TRBJ2-1; 14 positions match TRBD2. The CDR3 spans 19 residues. CDR1 LGHNA and CDR2 YNFKEQ come from the germline V gene. V shed 2 bases and J 2 bases; nucleotides not matched to a gene: 8. CDR3 bases: TGTGCCAGCAGCCAAAACGGCGGACTAGCGGGGGGAGCCTACAATGAGCAGTTCTTC. Translated, it gives CASSQNGGLAGGAYNEQFF.

The chain links TRBV2 to TRBJ1-2, with TRBD1 as a possible D gene (6 bases). The CDR3 is made up of 15 amino acids. Between the trimmed V and J ends, which lost 7 bases and 0 bases, there was a span of 15 bases. CDR1 and CDR2 (germline): SNHLY, FYNNEI. CDR3 residues: CASNFIQGANYGYTF. The CDR3 DNA follows: TGTGCCAGCAACTTCATACAGGGAGCTAACTATGGCTACACCTTC. The whole variable domain, remainder taken from reference TRBV2 and TRBJ1-2, is EPEVTQTPSHQVTQMGQEVILRCVPISNHLYFYWYRQILGQKVEFLVSFYNNEISEKSEIFDDQFSVERPDGSNFTLKIRSTKLEDSAMYFCASNFIQGANYGYTFGSGTRLTVV.

The chain is built from TRBV7-2 and TRBJ1-1; 7 positions match TRBD1. CDR1 and CDR2 (germline): SGHTA, FQGNSA. The length of the CDR3 is 13 residues. With V trimmed by 4 bases and J by 10 bases, 9 bases remained unmatched. This chain's CDR3 is CASSSQTGFVAFF. The CDR3 DNA reads TGTGCCAGCAGCTCCCAGACAGGGTTCGTAGCTTTCTTT. The complete variable domain, with remaining parts taken from reference TRBV7-2 and TRBJ1-1, reads GAGVSQSPSNKVTEKGKDVELRCDPISGHTALYWYRQSLGQGLEFLIYFQGNSAPDKSGLPSDRFSAERTGGSVSTLTIQRTQQEDSAVYLCASSSQTGFVAFFGQGTRLTVV.

The chain links TRBV11-3 to TRBJ2-1; 9 positions match TRBD2. The germline CDR1 and CDR2 sequences are SGHNT and YENEEA. The CDR3 loop spans 16 amino acids. V was pared by 5 bases and J by 6 bases, with 11 bases of the junction left unmatched. The CDR3 loop reads CASSPGGTSSGNEQFF. The CDR3 DNA is TGTGCCAGCAGCCCAGGGGGGACTAGCAGTGGCAATGAGCAGTTCTTC. The whole variable domain, filled in from reference TRBV11-3 and TRBJ2-1, reads EAGVVQSPRYKIIEKKQPVAFWCNPISGHNTLYWYLQNLGQGPELLIRYENEEAVDDSQLPKDRFSAERLKGVDSTLKIQPAELGDSAVYLCASSPGGTSSGNEQFFGPGTRLTVL.

The chain uses TRBV29-1 and TRBJ2-5; no firm D call. Trimming removed 5 bases at V and 5 bases at J, with 12 bases between. Looked up from germline, CDR1 is SQVTM and CDR2 is ANQGSEA. The CDR3 has 12 residues. Here the CDR3 reads CSVPTPGETQYF. DNA of the CDR3: TGCAGCGTTCCAACTCCCGGGGAGACCCAGTACTTC.

V usage is TRBV5-1 and J usage is TRBJ2-5; D perhaps matches TRBD2 (7 bases). The CDR3 contains 15 residues. Germline V gene data show CDR1 as SGHRS and CDR2 as YFSETQ. V was trimmed by 0 bases and J by 2 bases, leaving 11 bases between them. CDR3 protein: CASSLEGGRQETQYF. DNA of the CDR3: TGCGCCAGCAGCTTGGAGGGGGGGAGGCAAGAGACCCAGTACTTC.

The chain is built from TRBV4-3 and TRBJ1-5; D ambiguous. This CDR3 spans 15 amino acids. Trimming pared 0 bases from V and 5 bases from J, leaving 11 bases between. From germline, CDR1 is LGHNA and CDR2 YSLEER. As DNA, the CDR3 is TGCGCCAGCAGCCAAGATCGAGGAGGTGATCAGCCCCAGCATTTT. Translated, it gives CASSQDRGGDQPQHF.

This clone was seen a single time. This chain uses TRBV5-1 with TRBJ1-2; D is unclear. The CDR3 totals 13 residues. The V gene lost 4 bases and the J gene lost 10 bases, with 17 bases spanning the gap. Per the germline V gene, CDR1 is SGHRS and CDR2 is YFSETQ. CDR3 region: CASSPEGSGHYTF. CDR3 nucleotides: TGCGCCAGCAGCCCGGAGGGTAGTGGTCACTACACCTTC.

J is TRBJ2-3 and V is TRBV30; the match to TRBD2 covers 13 bases. V trimming: 4 bases; J trimming: 5 bases; junction bases outside the gene matches: 6. Germline V gene data show CDR1 as GTSNPN and CDR2 as SVGIG (reference sequence). This CDR3 spans 15 amino acids. CDR3 loop: CAWTRTSGRIDTQYF. The CDR3 nucleotides are TGTGCCTGGACCAGGACTAGCGGGAGAATAGATACGCAGTATTTT.

This rearrangement joins TRBV7-2 to TRBJ1-2, with D unresolved. Trimming pared 2 bases from V and 0 bases from J, leaving 10 bases between. CDR1 and CDR2 (germline): SGHTA, FQGNSA. The CDR3 runs to 15 residues. DNA for the CDR3: TGTGCCAGCAGCTTAATGGAGGGCTCTAACTATGGCTACACCTTC. Translating gives CASSLMEGSNYGYTF. The whole variable domain, remainder taken from reference TRBV7-2 and TRBJ1-2, is GAGVSQSPSNKVTEKGKDVELRCDPISGHTALYWYRQSLGQGLEFLIYFQGNSAPDKSGLPSDRFSAERTGGSVSTLTIQRTQQEDSAVYLCASSLMEGSNYGYTFGSGTRLTVV.

The gene calls are TRBV6-5 and TRBJ1-2; maybe TRBD1 (5 bases). V was shortened by 3 bases and J by 6 bases, with 14 bases between the two germline ends. CDR3 length equals 14 residues. Germline values: CDR1 MNHEY, CDR2 SVGAGI. The DNA for the CDR3 is TGTGCCAGCAGTTATAAACCAGGGTCCGATGGCTACACCTTC. Translating it yields CASSYKPGSDGYTF.

The rearrangement uses TRBV12-5 and TRBJ2-7; no clear D. V gave up 6 bases and J gave up 3 bases, with 9 bases separating them. From germline, CDR1 is LGHNT and CDR2 FRNRAP. The CDR3 spans 12 residues. CDR3 bases: TGTGCTAGTGGCCGCGATAGCTACGAGCAGTACTTC. Residues: CASGRDSYEQYF.

The chain joins TRBV30 to TRBJ2-5; 10 positions agree with TRBD2. The V segment lost 3 bases and the J segment 1 base; nucleotides outside the gene matches: 8. The germline gives CDR1 GTSNPN, CDR2 SVGIG (reference sequence). The CDR3 totals 16 residues. CDR3 loop: CAWRGLAGEVQETQYF. CDR3 nucleotide sequence: TGTGCCTGGAGAGGGCTAGCGGGGGAGGTCCAAGAGACCCAGTACTTC.

This clone was seen once. V gene TRBV6-5 combines with J gene TRBJ1-6; 7 bases are shared with TRBD1. The trim removed 0 bases at V and 8 bases at J, leaving 4 bases unmatched. The V gene's germline CDR1 is MNHEY and CDR2 SVGAGI. This CDR3 is 15 amino acids long. The CDR3 sequence: CASSYSKQGYSPLHF. In DNA, the CDR3 is TGTGCCAGCAGTTACTCGAAACAGGGGTATTCACCCCTCCACTTT.

This sequence joins TRBV11-1 and TRBJ1-4; D is undetermined. Germline values: CDR1 SGHAT, CDR2 FQDESV (reference sequence). V was shortened by 4 bases and J by 7 bases, with 13 bases between the two germline ends. The CDR3 is 14 residues long. CDR3 sequence: CASSSYRTGEKLFF. The CDR3 DNA follows: TGTGCCAGCAGCTCATACCGCACGGGTGAAAAACTGTTTTTT. The full variable domain, rest sourced from reference TRBV11-1 and TRBJ1-4, is EAEVAQSPRYKITEKSQAVAFWCDPISGHATLYWYRQILGQGPELLVQFQDESVVDDSQLPKDRFSAERLKGVDSTLKIQPAELGDSAMYLCASSSYRTGEKLFFGSGTQLSVL.

A word on this clone: One junction end does not reproduce the germline sequence, and a read error may be involved. V is TRBV15 and J is TRBJ1-6; no definite D call. Germline CDR1 LNHNV, CDR2 YYDKDF (reference sequence). The CDR3 has 15 amino acids. The CDR3 loop reads CATSRDRVANSPPHF. The CDR3 DNA sequence: TGTGCCACCAGCAGAGACCGGGTTGCAAATTCACCCCCCCACTTT.

The chain employs TRBV30 and TRBJ1-4, with a tentative D call TRBD1 (5 bases). With 1 base removed from V and 7 bases from J, the gap between germline ends came to 7 bases. Germline CDR1 GTSNPN, CDR2 SVGIG (reference sequence). The CDR3 consists of 12 residues. The CDR3 DNA sequence: TGTGCCTGGAGTGCCGGGGGTGAAAAACTGTTTTTT. Amino acids: CAWSAGGEKLFF. The full variable domain, with the rest looked up from reference TRBV30 and TRBJ1-4, is SQTIHQWPATLVQPVGSPLSLECTVEGTSNPNLYWYRQAAGRGLQLLFYSVGIGQISSEVPQNLSASRPQDRQFILSSKKLLLSDSGFYLCAWSAGGEKLFFGSGTQLSVL.

The rearrangement joins TRBV25-1 to TRBJ2-1; tentative D call: TRBD2 (6 bases). Trimming removed 5 bases from V and 5 bases from J, with 16 bases in between. The CDR3 spans 15 residues. Germline V lookup: CDR1 MGHDK, CDR2 SYGVNS. This chain's CDR3 is CASSRLGGENNEQFF. For the CDR3, the DNA is TGTGCCAGCAGTCGGCTTGGCGGGGAAAACAATGAGCAGTTCTTC. Complete variable domain (other parts from reference TRBV25-1 and TRBJ2-1): EADIYQTPRYLVIGTGKKITLECSQTMGHDKMYWYQQDPGMELHLIHYSYGVNSTEKGDLSSESTVSRIRTEHFPLTLESARPSHTSQYLCASSRLGGENNEQFFGPGTRLTVL.

The chain carries TRBV4-3 and TRBJ2-1, with TRBD2 identical over 9 bases. Germline V gene data show CDR1 as LGHNA and CDR2 as YSLEER. The CDR3 totals 16 residues. V dropped 1 base and J dropped 9; count of bases not matched to a gene: 10. The CDR3, as DNA: TGCGCCAGCAGCCAAGTCCCCCAAGCGGGGGGTTCTGAGCAGTTCTTC. The encoded protein is CASSQVPQAGGSEQFF.

The chain links TRBV18 to TRBJ2-1; TRBD1 agrees at 7 bases. CDR3 length: 14 residues. Germline V gene lookup returns CDR1 KGHSH and CDR2 LQKENI. Trimming took 5 bases from V and 5 from J; bases not matched to a gene: 6. The CDR3: CASSEGQMDNEQFF. The CDR3 nucleotides read TGTGCCAGCTCAGAGGGACAGATGGACAATGAGCAGTTCTTC. Together with reference TRBV18 and TRBJ2-1, the CDR3 gives the full variable domain: NAGVMQNPRHLVRRRGQEARLRCSPMKGHSHVYWYRQLPEEGLKFMVYLQKENIIDESGMPKERFSAEFPKEGPSILRIQQVVRGDSAAYFCASSEGQMDNEQFFGPGTRLTVL.

The rearrangement links TRBV11-3 to TRBJ1-1; unclear D gene. The CDR3 length is 13 residues. Germline-derived CDR1 and CDR2 are SGHNT and YENEEA. The V end was cut by 2 bases, the J end by 1 base, with 5 bases between. Here the CDR3 DNA reads TGTGCCAGCAGCTTAATAGAGAACACTGAAGCTTTCTTT. It encodes CASSLIENTEAFF.

CDR3 coding DNA: TGTGCCAGCAGTTACTCCAGCGGGGGTTCCTACAATGAGCAGTTCTTC. Translation: CASSYSSGGSYNEQFF. The chain has TRBV6-5 and TRBJ2-1; 8 bases fit TRBD2. V shed 0 bases and J 1 base; nucleotides not matched to a gene: 2. CDR3 length: 16 amino acids. Germline V gene data show CDR1 as MNHEY and CDR2 as SVGAGI.

The chain carries TRBV19 and TRBJ2-3, with 13 bases lining up with TRBD2. After removal of 4 bases from V and 3 bases from J, the junction contained 7 bases not matched to a gene. Germline loops: CDR1 LNHDA, CDR2 SQIVND (reference sequence). The CDR3 loop spans 17 amino acids. CDR3 bases: TGTGCCAGTAGTACCAGGACTAGCGGGAGACGGACAGATACGCAGTATTTT. Amino acids: CASSTRTSGRRTDTQYF. The whole variable domain, remainder taken from reference TRBV19 and TRBJ2-3, is DGGITQSPKYLFRKEGQNVTLSCEQNLNHDAMYWYRQDPGQGLRLIYYSQIVNDFQKGDIAEGYSVSREKKESFPLTVTSAQKNPTAFYLCASSTRTSGRRTDTQYFGPGTRLTVL.

On this clone: One end of the junction varies from germline; a read error may be responsible. The V call is TRBV7-7, the J call TRBJ2-2; D might be TRBD1 (7 bases). Germline V lookup: CDR1 SSHAT, CDR2 FNYEAQ (reference sequence). The CDR3 runs 15 residues. The CDR3 DNA is TGTGCTAGCAGCCGCGGGACAGACCTCACCGGGGAGCTGTTTTTT. Its protein is CASSRGTDLTGELFF.

The genes are TRBV4-3 and TRBJ1-1; TRBD1 is a possible D gene (6 bases). CDR3 length: 16 amino acids. V lost 1 base and J 1 base, leaving 13 bases between the germline ends. CDR1 and CDR2 from the germline V gene are LGHNA and YSLEER. In DNA, the CDR3 is TGCGCCAGCAGCCAAGTAGGACAGTTAAGGAACACTGAAGCTTTCTTT. As protein: CASSQVGQLRNTEAFF.

This clone came up a few times. The chain is built from TRBV5-1 and TRBJ2-5; 10 bases fit TRBD2. Germline CDR1 and CDR2: SGHRS and YFSETQ. The CDR3 is 15 amino acids. The V segment lost 4 bases and the J segment 1 base; nucleotides outside the gene matches: 4. The CDR3 sequence is CASSTSGDPQETQYF. Here the CDR3 DNA reads TGCGCCAGCAGCACTAGCGGGGATCCCCAAGAGACCCAGTACTTC.

This clone appeared a few times. The rearrangement uses TRBV14 and TRBJ1-1, with TRBD1 matching 7 bases. This CDR3 spans 14 amino acids. The germline V gene has CDR1 SGHDN and CDR2 FVKESK. With V trimmed by 3 bases and J by 5 bases, 6 bases remained unmatched. For the CDR3, the DNA is TGTGCCAGCAGCCATGCGACAGGGCGAACTGAAGCTTTCTTT. It codes for CASSHATGRTEAFF. The full variable domain, in which reference TRBV14 and TRBJ1-1 provide the parts outside the CDR3, is EAGVTQFPSHSVIEKGQTVTLRCDPISGHDNLYWYRRVMGKEIKFLLHFVKESKQDESGMPNNRFLAERTGGTYSTLKVQPAELEDSGVYFCASSHATGRTEAFFGQGTRLTVV.

The chain has TRBV5-1 and TRBJ2-5, with D possibly matching TRBD1 (6 bases). CDR1 SGHRS and CDR2 YFSETQ come from the germline V gene. The V end was cut by 2 bases, the J end by 5 bases, with 13 bases between. This CDR3 comprises 14 residues. This chain's CDR3 is CASSFKGQGETQYF. CDR3 in DNA: TGCGCCAGCAGCTTTAAGGGTCAGGGGGAGACCCAGTACTTC.